This T cell receptor beta chain was sequenced in a study of PD-L1 blockade in urothelial cancer. Across the whole study: Starting around 2014, patients were given atezolizumab (1,200 mg intravenously every 3 weeks). Samples came from 3 weeks, at the second dose, and 6 weeks into treatment. Bladder-origin urothelial cancer in males described about nine tenths of the roughly 29 patients.

Produced via immunoSEQ multiplex PCR; TCRdb's table is partial and in-frame only. The sample records around 100,000 clones, 70% to 90% being singletons. The V gene's germline CDR1 is MGHDK and CDR2 SYGVNS. The V gene end was trimmed by 1 base and the J gene end by 7 bases; junction bases not matched to a gene: 10. This CDR3 is 17 amino acids long. The receptor comes from a man aged 45-60 years with urothelial cancer. The sample in question was PBMCs, obtained around atezolizumab (anti-PD-L1) treatment. The rearrangement joins TRBV25-1 to TRBJ2-1; 10 bases align to TRBD2. In DNA, the CDR3 is TGTGCCAGCAGTGAATTCCAAGCGGGAGGGCCCTTTAATGAGCAGTTCTTC. Its protein product is CASSEFQAGGPFNEQFF.